The clone carrying this T cell receptor beta chain was found a few times. What it recognizes is unknown. TCRdb fed the 5' RACE reads into MiXCR, producing one record per CDR3 protein. This table holds about 350,000 distinct CDR3 sequences, about an eighth found once. This entry comes from a study of T cells after yellow fever vaccination. The study's findings and limits: Clonotypes shared by both compartments, CD4 and CD8, made up a small share. Most primary-vaccination clones reappeared after the booster (96% CD4, around 88% CD8).

CDR3 length: 14 amino acids. Germline values: CDR1 DFQATT, CDR2 SNEGSKA (reference sequence). With 4 bases clipped from V and 11 bases from J, the junction kept 14 bases outside the gene matches. The chain links TRBV20-1 to TRBJ1-5; 7 bases are shared with TRBD1. The starting material was CD4+ T cells sorted from PBMCs, obtained 15 days after the yellow fever booster vaccination. The TCR comes from a man younger than 35 who received the YFV17D yellow fever vaccine. The CDR3 spells CSATATGDLRAQHF. The CDR3 coding sequence is TGCAGTGCTACGGCTACAGGGGATTTGCGGGCCCAGCATTTT.